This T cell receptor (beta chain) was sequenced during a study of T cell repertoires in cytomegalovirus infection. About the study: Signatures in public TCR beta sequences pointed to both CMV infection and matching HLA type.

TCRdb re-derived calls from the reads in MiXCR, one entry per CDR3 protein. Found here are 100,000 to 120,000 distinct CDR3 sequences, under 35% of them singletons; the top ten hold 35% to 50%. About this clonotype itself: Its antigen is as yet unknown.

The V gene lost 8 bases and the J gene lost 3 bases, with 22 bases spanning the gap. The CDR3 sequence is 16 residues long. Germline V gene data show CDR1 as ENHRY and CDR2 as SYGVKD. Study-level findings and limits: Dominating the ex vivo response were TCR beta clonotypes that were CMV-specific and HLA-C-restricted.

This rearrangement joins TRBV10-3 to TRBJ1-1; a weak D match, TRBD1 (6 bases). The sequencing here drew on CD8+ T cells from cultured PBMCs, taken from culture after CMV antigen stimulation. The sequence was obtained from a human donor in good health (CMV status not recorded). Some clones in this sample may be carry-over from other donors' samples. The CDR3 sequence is CAIGVRRGIGDTEAFF. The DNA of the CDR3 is TGTGCCATCGGAGTGAGGAGGGGGATTGGGGACACTGAAGCTTTCTTT.